This T cell receptor (beta chain) emerged from a study of cytomegalovirus exposure and HLA in healthy donors (dated by TCRdb to between 2016 and 2019). About the study as a whole: A later analysis indicated that the roughly 120 validation repertoires were generated on the platform also employed for the 600 to 750 repertoires of the first cohort. Besides the first cohort of more than 650 subjects, a separate validation cohort made up of 120 or so different subjects was used. The aim of the study was to test whether cataloging public T cell receptors could identify signatures of past pathogen exposure. The study combined high-throughput TCR immunosequencing, statistical association of individual TCRs with disease status, and machine learning to predict cytomegalovirus infection status. General findings and caveats noted by the study authors: A later analysis found that TCRs clustered in the first cohort also tended to co-occur in the 120 validation repertoires, with approximately 95% of cluster scores above 0. Cytomegalovirus status was reported to be diagnosed by the classifier with high specificity and sensitivity in both the original and validation cohorts. A later analysis had no HLA typing for the validation cohort, so co-occurrence there was scored across all 110 or so repertoires. In vitro tests confirmed that a few of the cytomegalovirus-associated TCR beta chains recognize cytomegalovirus antigens. Across donors, most TCR sequences were observed very rarely, whereas some public TCRs were present in many individuals. In the study, 150 to 200 TCR beta chains were listed as associated with cytomegalovirus. It was suggested by the authors that the approach could potentially be generalized to other disease states and immunological phenotypes.

The library was built by means of the immunoSEQ multiplex PCR assay. The source study handled its data this way. A statistical classification framework was built for diagnosing cytomegalovirus status from the catalog of TCR beta chain sequences. Here the immuneACCESS table is served through TCRdb, limited to in-frame sequences with V and J called. Missing clones are a known gap in these copies; in checked studies unresolved V genes cover under half, and the rest lacks a known reason. That table is the source of V, J and clone size, and D and trimming were worked out from the DNA. The sample has under 65,000 clones on record, around 95% of them singletons. The ten biggest clones cover about 6% of the sample. CDR1 SGHAT and CDR2 FQNNGV were looked up in the germline V gene. Its CDR3 holds 18 amino acids, cysteine through phenylalanine. Only the CDR3 DNA stays, 54 bases, in frame from base 1. The junction carries 23 bases between V and J, which are trimmed by 0 bases and 5 bases respectively.

This clone has just a few counts. No cognate antigen has been identified for it. Per-base quality was not reported, and no clone a single base away is much larger than it. Separate from the roughly 650-subject first cohort, the validation cohort of 90 to 150 subjects was the group to which the donors belonged. The specimen was PBMCs. The TCR sequence derives from a young woman in good health and CMV-seropositive. The chain links TRBV11-2 with TRBJ2-7, with TRBD2 as a weak D call on 5 bases. This receptor has the CDR3 CASSLDRDSFLNRDEQYF. The base sequence is TGTGCCAGCAGCTTAGATCGGGATAGCTTCTTAAATCGGGACGAGCAGTACTTC.